What follows are 24 T cell receptor beta chains derived from one specimen sequenced in a study of cytomegalovirus exposure and HLA in healthy donors (dated by TCRdb to 2015 to 2018). Receptor amplification or capture employed the immunoSEQ multiplex PCR assay. TCRdb took this table from immuneACCESS and kept in-frame rearrangements with V and J called. Such tables lack part of the clones; where checked against another copy, unresolved V genes explain under half of the gap, and the rest is unexplained. Counted in this sample were about 160,000 clones; around nine tenths of them appeared once. Around 10% of the sample is held by the ten biggest clonotypes. The sample consisted of PBMCs. Receptor source: a young woman in good health and CMV-seropositive.

The chain links TRBV2 to TRBJ2-2; 12 nucleotides align to TRBD2. CDR3 size: 15 residues. The trim removed 6 bases at V and 6 bases at J, leaving 5 bases unmatched. Germline V gives CDR1 SNHLY, CDR2 FYNNEI. CDR3: CASRRTSGTAGELFF. CDR3 nucleotides: TGTGCCAGCAGAAGGACTAGCGGGACCGCCGGGGAGCTGTTTTTT.

Only one count was recorded for this clone. V and J are TRBV15 and TRBJ2-3; 9 bases map to TRBD1. In germline, CDR1 is LNHNV, CDR2 YYDKDF (reference sequence). This CDR3 region has 13 residues. V shed 8 bases and J 4 bases; nucleotides not matched to a gene: 4. The CDR3 region is CATQTGGSDTQYF. As DNA, the CDR3 is TGTGCCACCCAGACAGGGGGGTCAGATACGCAGTATTTT.

The chain uses TRBV7-2 and TRBJ1-2; D remains ambiguous. CDR1 is SGHTA, CDR2 FQGNSA, per germline. V lost 6 bases and J 2 bases, leaving 16 bases between the germline ends. The CDR3 length is 15 residues. The CDR3 DNA is TGTGCCAGCAGTAGAAGGGTCGGGGAAAACTATGGCTACACCTTC. Translation gives CASSRRVGENYGYTF.

This chain joins TRBV7-3 and TRBJ1-5, with a possible D match to TRBD1 (5 bases). Trimming cost V 4 bases and J 1 base, with 14 bases left between them. The CDR3 consists of 16 residues. Germline CDR1 SGHTA, CDR2 FQGTGA. DNA for the CDR3: TGTGCCAGCAGCTCGGTAGGGGTGTGGAGCAATCAGCCCCAGCATTTT. It yields the protein CASSSVGVWSNQPQHF.

The chain is built from TRBV2 and TRBJ1-5, with D uncertain. The CDR3 length is 13 residues. The germline V and J ends were trimmed by 1 base and 11 bases, with 12 bases remaining between them. CDR1 is SNHLY, CDR2 FYNNEI, per germline. Here the CDR3 DNA reads TGTGCCAGCAGTGAAGAGACTTCGAATGCCCAGCATTTT. It is translated as CASSEETSNAQHF.

The rearrangement joins TRBV7-8 to TRBJ2-3, with 8 bases fitting TRBD1. The CDR3 sequence is 16 residues long. Losses at the gene ends were 3 bases for V and 3 bases for J; bases not matched to a gene: 8. CDR1 SGHVS and CDR2 FQNEAQ come from the germline V gene. CDR3 nucleotides: TGTGCCAGCAGCTTCGTGACAGGGGTAGGAACAGATACGCAGTATTTT. Encoded protein: CASSFVTGVGTDTQYF.

The chain has TRBV4-1 and TRBJ2-2, with D unresolved. Germline CDR1 is MGHRA and CDR2 is YSYEKL. The V end lost 3 bases, the J end lost 7 bases, and 12 bases lay between the germline ends. The CDR3 totals 14 residues. Here the CDR3 reads CASSHPAWSGELFF. CDR3 sequence (DNA): TGCGCCAGCAGCCATCCCGCCTGGAGCGGGGAGCTGTTTTTT.

J is TRBJ2-1 and V is TRBV5-1; a weak D match, TRBD2 (5 bases). Germline lookup yields CDR1 SGHRS and CDR2 YFSETQ. V was pared by 2 bases and J by 2 bases, with 11 bases between. CDR3 size: 15 residues. The CDR3 DNA reads TGCGCCAGCAGCTTATTACCGGGAACCTACAATGAGCAGTTCTTC. This codes for CASSLLPGTYNEQFF.

The chain combines TRBV5-1 with TRBJ2-2, with D perhaps matching TRBD2 (6 bases). This CDR3 is 16 amino acids long. Germline V gives CDR1 SGHRS, CDR2 YFSETQ. V was clipped by 0 bases and J by 0 bases, with 9 bases between them. CDR3 DNA sequence: TGCGCCAGCAGCTTGGCGTTAGCGGCGAACACCGGGGAGCTGTTTTTT. Translating it yields CASSLALAANTGELFF.

The rearrangement links TRBV5-6 to TRBJ2-4; 7 bases are a match to TRBD1. V dropped 2 bases and J dropped 6; count of bases not matched to a gene: 14. The germline gives CDR1 SGHDT, CDR2 YYEEEE. The CDR3 is 17 amino acids. This CDR3 reads CASSLIVRGQMGNIQYF. As DNA, the CDR3 is TGTGCCAGCAGCTTAATAGTTAGGGGGCAGATGGGAAACATTCAGTACTTC.

The genes are TRBV10-3 and TRBJ2-1, with a possible D match to TRBD2 (5 bases). The V gene's germline CDR1 is ENHRY and CDR2 SYGVKD. The CDR3 totals 16 residues. The germline V and J ends were trimmed by 4 bases and 3 bases, with 16 bases remaining between them. The CDR3 DNA is TGTGCCATCAGTGTAAGCGGAGAGGGCGTCTACAATGAGCAGTTCTTC. This sequence encodes CAISVSGEGVYNEQFF.

This chain connects TRBV11-2 to TRBJ1-1; D perhaps matches TRBD1 (5 bases). V lost 4 bases and J lost 0, with 12 bases in between. CDR1 is SGHAT and CDR2 is FQNNGV in the germline V gene. This CDR3 spans 15 amino acids. The CDR3 sequence: CASSSRVLMNTEAFF. In DNA form, the CDR3 reads TGTGCCAGCAGCTCCAGGGTCCTGATGAACACTGAAGCTTTCTTT.

This clone came up once. At one of its ends the junction is not consistent with the germline gene, which may arise from a read error. The chain carries TRBV2 and TRBJ2-5; possible D gene TRBD2, 5 bases. The CDR3 contains 12 residues. Germline loops: CDR1 SNHLY, CDR2 FYNNEI. Here the CDR3 reads CASSDLRQRVNF. The CDR3 DNA reads as TGTGCCAGCAGTGATCTGCGGCAGAGGGTGAACTTC.

The V gene is TRBV5-1, the J gene TRBJ1-1; 9 bases match TRBD1. After removal of 6 bases from V and 7 bases from J, the junction contained 7 bases not matched to a gene. This CDR3 is 13 amino acids long. CDR1 and CDR2 (germline): SGHRS, YFSETQ. The CDR3 sequence is CASTYLTGGEAFF. In DNA form, the CDR3 reads TGCGCCAGCACCTACTTGACAGGGGGTGAAGCTTTCTTT.

This clone was seen just once. J is TRBJ1-3 and V is TRBV9; a possible D gene is TRBD1 (5 bases). The germline V and J ends were trimmed by 7 bases and 0 bases, with 8 bases remaining between them. The CDR3 has 13 amino acids. Looked up from germline, CDR1 is SGDLS and CDR2 is YYNGEE. CDR3 bases: TGTGCCAGCGCGGGACCCTCTGGAAACACCATATATTTT. It translates to CASAGPSGNTIYF.

This chain connects TRBV11-2 to TRBJ2-7, with TRBD2 identical over 7 bases. The germline V gene encodes CDR1 SGHAT and CDR2 FQNNGV. The CDR3 is 15 residues long. The ends lost 5 bases at V and 2 bases at J; junction bases unmatched: 9. For the CDR3, the DNA is TGTGCCAGCAGCGGCCTGAAGGGAGGGACCTACGAGCAGTACTTC. Protein sequence: CASSGLKGGTYEQYF.

J is TRBJ2-1 and V is TRBV7-3, with 8 bases matching TRBD1. Germline-derived CDR1 and CDR2 are SGHTA and FQGTGA. The CDR3 is made up of 13 amino acids. Losses at the gene ends were 3 bases for V and 8 bases for J; bases not matched to a gene: 3. The CDR3 reads CASSFDRGYEQFF. In nucleotides, the CDR3 is TGTGCCAGCAGCTTTGACAGGGGATATGAGCAGTTCTTC. The whole variable domain, filled in from reference TRBV7-3 and TRBJ2-1, reads GAGVSQTPSNKVTEKGKYVELRCDPISGHTALYWYRQSLGQGPEFLIYFQGTGAADDSGLPNDRFFAVRPEGSVSTLKIQRTERGDSAVYLCASSFDRGYEQFFGPGTRLTVL.

The CDR3 DNA sequence: TGTGCCAGCAGCTTAGGCAACTCCTACAATGAGCAGTTCTTC. It translates to CASSLGNSYNEQFF. This chain joins TRBV7-3 and TRBJ2-1; D gene unclear. Germline V gene data show CDR1 as SGHTA and CDR2 as FQGTGA. The V end lost 2 bases, the J end lost 0 bases, and 5 bases lay between the germline ends. The CDR3 length is 14 residues.

The chain uses TRBV28 and TRBJ2-3, with D uncertain. The CDR3 has 14 residues. Germline loops: CDR1 MDHEN, CDR2 SYDVKM. The germline V and J ends were trimmed by 4 bases and 2 bases, with 10 bases remaining between them. CDR3: CASSSPESTDTQYF. The DNA for the CDR3 is TGTGCCAGCAGTTCACCGGAGTCCACAGATACGCAGTATTTT.

This clone has more than one count but fewer than ten. This chain joins TRBV27 and TRBJ2-7; weak D call: TRBD2 (5 bases). Trimming shortened V by 3 bases and J by 5 bases, and 20 bases separated the two germline ends. The V gene's germline CDR1 is MNHEY and CDR2 SMNVEV (reference sequence). This CDR3 comprises 16 residues. This chain's CDR3 is CASSLRAYQIVDEQYF. CDR3 DNA: TGTGCCAGCAGTTTGCGGGCGTACCAAATAGTCGACGAGCAGTACTTC.

The rearrangement joins TRBV7-8 to TRBJ2-7, with 9 bases fitting TRBD2. The V segment lost 4 bases and the J segment 0 bases; nucleotides outside the gene matches: 4. CDR3 length: 15 residues. Germline V gene sequence: CDR1 SGHVS, CDR2 FQNEAQ. The CDR3, as DNA: TGTGCCAGCAGCTATGGACTAGCGAGCTCCTACGAGCAGTACTTC. Translating it yields CASSYGLASSYEQYF.

The V and J genes are TRBV5-1 and TRBJ1-3; D is ambiguous. Germline V lookup: CDR1 SGHRS, CDR2 YFSETQ. V was clipped by 2 bases and J by 0 bases, with 12 bases between them. This CDR3 spans 16 amino acids. CDR3: CASSFEGHGSGNTIYF. CDR3 nucleotides: TGCGCCAGCAGCTTCGAGGGCCACGGCTCTGGAAACACCATATATTTT. Complete variable domain (other parts from reference TRBV5-1 and TRBJ1-3): KAGVTQTPRYLIKTRGQQVTLSCSPISGHRSVSWYQQTPGQGLQFLFEYFSETQRNKGNFPGRFSGRQFSNSRSEMNVSTLELGDSALYLCASSFEGHGSGNTIYFGEGSWLTVV.

The rearrangement uses TRBV5-4 and TRBJ2-7; 7 nucleotides agree with TRBD2. The CDR3 is 14 residues long. Per germline, CDR1 SGHNT and CDR2 YYREEE (reference sequence). The CDR3 DNA reads as TGTGCAATTAAGCTTCGGGGGGTTCCTGACGAGCAGTACTTC. Protein product: CAIKLRGVPDEQYF.

This clone was counted between two and nine times. This chain joins TRBV6-5 and TRBJ2-3; D possibly corresponds to TRBD1 (5 bases). The CDR3 runs 15 residues. Germline lookup yields CDR1 MNHEY and CDR2 SVGAGI. With 5 bases removed from V and 2 bases from J, the gap between germline ends came to 14 bases. CDR3 protein: CASSPQGDNTDTQYF. CDR3 sequence (DNA): TGTGCCAGCAGTCCCCAGGGCGATAACACAGATACGCAGTATTTT.